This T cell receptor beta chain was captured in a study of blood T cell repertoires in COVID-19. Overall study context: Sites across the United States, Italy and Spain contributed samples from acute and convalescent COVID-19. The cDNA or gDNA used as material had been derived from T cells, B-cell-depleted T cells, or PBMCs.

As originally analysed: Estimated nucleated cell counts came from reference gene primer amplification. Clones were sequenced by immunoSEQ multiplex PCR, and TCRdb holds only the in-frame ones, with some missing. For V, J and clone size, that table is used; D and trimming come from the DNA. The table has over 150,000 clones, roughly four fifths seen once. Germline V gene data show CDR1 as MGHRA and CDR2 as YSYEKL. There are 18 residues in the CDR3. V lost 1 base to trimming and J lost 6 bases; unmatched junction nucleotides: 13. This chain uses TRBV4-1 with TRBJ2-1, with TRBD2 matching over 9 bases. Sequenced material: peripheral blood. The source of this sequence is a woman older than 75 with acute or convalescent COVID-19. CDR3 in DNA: TGCGCCAGCAGCCAAGGTACAAACCTAGGGACTAGCTCCAATGAGCAGTTCTTC. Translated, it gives CASSQGTNLGTSSNEQFF.